These T cell receptor beta chains were read from a single sample in a study of CD8 T cells in Susac syndrome. In TCRdb, the immunoSEQ multiplex PCR reads were re-called with MiXCR into one record per CDR3 protein. The sample shows about 430,000 distinct CDR3 sequences, more than 80% of them seen only once. Sequencing was carried out using CD8+ T cells from PBMCs. Receptors originate from a human donor with multiple sclerosis. Both conserved end residues are part of each CDR3. D genes are given only for firm matches. Not all rows give a size; the values are once, few, many and, for expanded clones, a class.

V gene: TRBV5-1; D gene: -; J gene: TRBJ2-1; clone size: few; CDR3 protein: CASSLDRNEQFF; CDR3 DNA: TGTGCCAGCAGCCTGGACAGAAATGAGCAGTTCTTC
V gene: TRBV6-1; D gene: TRBD2; J gene: TRBJ2-7; clone size: -; CDR3 protein: CASSPSSSGRALYEQYF; CDR3 DNA: TGTGCCAGCAGTCCCTCCTCAAGCGGGAGGGCCCTCTACGAGCAGTACTTC
V gene: TRBV5-1; D gene: -; J gene: TRBJ2-2; clone size: -; CDR3 protein: CASSLAGNDVRGTGELFF; CDR3 DNA: TGCGCCAGCAGCTTGGCCGGAAACGATGTCAGGGGTACCGGGGAGCTGTTTTTT
V gene: TRBV6-2/TRBV6-3; D gene: TRBD1; J gene: TRBJ1-2; clone size: few; CDR3 protein: CASQLPGQGSYGYTF; CDR3 DNA: TGTGCCAGCCAACTTCCGGGACAGGGATCCTATGGCTACACCTTC
V gene: TRBV6-6; D gene: -; J gene: TRBJ1-1; clone size: -; CDR3 protein: CASLGANTEAFF; CDR3 DNA: TGTGCCAGCCTGGGGGCTAACACTGAAGCTTTCTTT
V gene: TRBV6-1; D gene: TRBD2; J gene: TRBJ2-1; clone size: -; CDR3 protein: CASSTQREGSDNEQFF; CDR3 DNA: TGTGCCAGCAGTACCCAGCGGGAGGGCTCGGACAATGAGCAGTTCTTC
V gene: TRBV4-2; D gene: -; J gene: TRBJ2-1; clone size: -; CDR3 protein: CASRQEGGSYNEQFF; CDR3 DNA: TGTGCCAGCAGACAGGAGGGGGGCTCCTACAATGAGCAGTTCTTC
V gene: TRBV7-9; D gene: TRBD2; J gene: TRBJ2-7; clone size: -; CDR3 protein: CASSLGTSGNHEQYF; CDR3 DNA: TGTGCCAGCAGCTTAGGCACTAGCGGGAACCACGAGCAGTACTTC
V gene: TRBV30; D gene: TRBD1; J gene: TRBJ2-7; clone size: -; CDR3 protein: CAWNSHRGQGYEQYF; CDR3 DNA: TGTGCCTGGAACTCCCACCGGGGACAGGGTTACGAGCAGTACTTC
V gene: TRBV4-2; D gene: TRBD2; J gene: TRBJ2-1; clone size: -; CDR3 protein: CASSLDPGLAGGEQFF; CDR3 DNA: TGTGCCAGCAGCCTTGACCCGGGACTAGCGGGGGGGGAGCAGTTCTTC